Each of the 14 T cell receptor beta chains below was sequenced from the same sample in a study of CD8 T cells in Susac syndrome. RNA, at about 0.5 to 1 ug, was reverse transcribed with random hexamers. TCRdb processed the immunoSEQ multiplex PCR reads anew with MiXCR; each CDR3 protein has one entry. The sample lists about 130,000 distinct CDR3 sequences, roughly 80% occurring once. The source material was CD8+ T cells from PBMCs. These receptors came from a human donor with multiple sclerosis.

The rearrangement joins TRBV13 to TRBJ2-6, with D perhaps given as TRBD1 or TRBD2 (5 bases each). Trimming removed 4 bases at V and 0 bases at J, with 10 bases between. The length of the CDR3 is 16 residues. Germline V gene data show CDR1 as PRHDT and CDR2 as FYEKMQ (reference sequence). The CDR3 region is CASSSLGDSGANVLTF. The CDR3 DNA reads TGTGCCAGCAGCTCATTGGGGGACTCTGGGGCCAACGTCCTGACTTTC.

V and J are TRBV27 and TRBJ2-1, with a possible D match to TRBD2 (6 bases). There are 14 residues in the CDR3. Germline lookup yields CDR1 MNHEY and CDR2 SMNVEV (reference sequence). The ends were cut back, 4 bases at V and 2 bases at J, with 9 bases in the middle. The CDR3 DNA reads as TGTGCCAGCAGTTGGGCGGGGCCCTACAATGAGCAGTTCTTC. Protein product: CASSWAGPYNEQFF.

This clonotype turned up a few times. The chain carries TRBV6-1 and TRBJ2-7; D is undetermined. CDR3 size: 11 residues. Trimming removed 5 bases at V and 7 bases at J, with 9 bases between. Germline CDR1 and CDR2: MNHNS and SASEGT. CDR3 sequence: CASSSSGEQYF. CDR3 in DNA: TGTGCCAGCAGTAGTTCTGGAGAGCAGTACTTC.

This chain links TRBV7-6 with TRBJ2-7, with TRBD1 identical over 8 bases. V shed 4 bases and J 6 bases; nucleotides not matched to a gene: 5. The CDR3 spans 13 residues. Germline V gene lookup returns CDR1 SGHVS and CDR2 FNYEAQ. This CDR3 is CASSSGQGGEQYF. In nucleotides, the CDR3 is TGTGCCAGCAGCTCCGGACAGGGAGGCGAGCAGTACTTC.

The rearrangement joins TRBV27 to TRBJ1-1; D gene unclear. From germline, CDR1 is MNHEY and CDR2 SMNVEV (reference sequence). The length of the CDR3 is 16 residues. The V gene lost 5 bases and the J gene lost 0 bases, with 16 bases spanning the gap. This chain's CDR3 is CASSTNRVPLNTEAFF. In nucleotides, the CDR3 is TGTGCCAGCAGTACAAATAGGGTGCCCCTGAACACTGAAGCTTTCTTT.

V usage is TRBV4-1 and J usage is TRBJ2-2; maybe TRBD1 (5 bases). The CDR3 runs 16 residues. The V end was cut by 4 bases, the J end by 1 base, with 13 bases between. Germline CDR1 is MGHRA and CDR2 is YSYEKL. The CDR3 DNA sequence: TGCGCCAGCAGCCTCCGCCAGGGCAAGAACACCGGGGAGCTGTTTTTT. This codes for CASSLRQGKNTGELFF.

This chain links TRBV9 with TRBJ2-1; no clear D. V shed 4 bases and J shed 8 bases, with 16 bases lying between them. The CDR3 is made up of 14 amino acids. CDR1 SGDLS and CDR2 YYNGEE come from the germline V gene. CDR3 sequence reads: CASSPLPGADEQFF. CDR3 nucleotides: TGTGCCAGCAGCCCTCTGCCCGGAGCCGATGAGCAGTTCTTC.

V is TRBV6-2 or TRBV6-3 and J is TRBJ1-1, with a tentative D call TRBD1 (6 bases). Germline assignment: CDR1 MNHEY and CDR2 SVGEGT. V was trimmed by 2 bases and J by 5 bases, leaving 21 bases between them. The CDR3 is made up of 17 amino acids. The CDR3 bases are TGTGCCAGCAGTTACGAACGAGGGGGGACGACTACGACTGAAGCTTTCTTT. Its protein product is CASSYERGGTTTTEAFF.

This clonotype was detected a few times. The chain employs TRBV20-1 and TRBJ2-1, with 8 bases matching TRBD2. The CDR3 extends over 16 amino acids. Germline assignment: CDR1 DFQATT and CDR2 SNEGSKA (reference sequence). The J segment lost 0 bases and the V segment lost 4 bases, leaving 8 bases of the junction unmatched. CDR3 coding DNA: TGCAGTGCTACTACTCAGCGGGAGCCCTCCTACAATGAGCAGTTCTTC. As protein: CSATTQREPSYNEQFF.

V and J are TRBV20-1 and TRBJ2-6; D perhaps matches TRBD1 (6 bases). Germline lookup yields CDR1 DFQATT and CDR2 SNEGSKA (reference sequence). V was shortened by 6 bases and J by 0 bases, with 24 bases between the two germline ends. This CDR3 contains 19 residues. The CDR3 spells CSATDRTARSHSGANVLTF. The DNA of the CDR3 is TGCAGTGCCACCGATAGGACAGCTCGATCTCACTCTGGGGCCAACGTCCTGACTTTC.

The rearrangement uses TRBV12-3 or TRBV12-4 and TRBJ1-1; D unresolved. This CDR3 is 13 amino acids long. Deletions cut 3 bases from V and 1 base from J, with 6 bases between. The CDR3 DNA reads as TGTGCCAGCAGTTTGTCGAAGAACACTGAAGCTTTCTTT. It encodes CASSLSKNTEAFF.

The J gene is TRBJ1-1, the V gene TRBV4-1; no clear D. The V end was cut by 1 base, the J end by 4 bases, with 10 bases between. Germline-derived CDR1 and CDR2 are MGHRA and YSYEKL. The CDR3 has 14 amino acids. The CDR3 region is CASSQGWVGTEAFF. In nucleotides, the CDR3 is TGCGCCAGCAGCCAAGGATGGGTGGGCACTGAAGCTTTCTTT.

This clonotype came up a few times. The chain couples TRBV4-3 to TRBJ1-2; no clear D. CDR3 length: 15 residues. In germline, CDR1 is LGHNA, CDR2 YSLEER. V was pared by 0 bases and J by 0 bases, with 8 bases between. For the CDR3, the DNA is TGCGCCAGCAGCCAAGATCGTGCAGCTAACTATGGCTACACCTTC. Its translation: CASSQDRAANYGYTF.

J is TRBJ2-1 and V is TRBV7-9; the match to TRBD2 covers 11 bases. The CDR3 runs 18 residues. The germline V gene encodes CDR1 SEHNR and CDR2 FQNEAQ (reference sequence). The V segment lost 0 bases and the J segment 3 bases; nucleotides outside the gene matches: 7. CDR3 sequence: CASSLATSGGPRYNEQFF. The DNA of the CDR3 is TGTGCCAGCAGCTTAGCAACTAGCGGGGGCCCCCGCTACAATGAGCAGTTCTTC.